This T cell receptor (beta chain) is from a study of post-analysis software for immune sequencing data. Unique molecular identifiers tagged the TCR beta cDNA libraries. One entry per CDR3 protein, called by TCRdb with MiXCR from the PCR reads. The sample yields about 820,000 distinct CDR3 sequences, approximately 57% seen once. The CDR3 is made up of 17 amino acids. Whole-study results and caveats: Controls showed lower frequencies than patients for five TRBV segments, and TRBV5-6, TRBV5-1 and TRBV20-1 were among these. Those samples that were prepared in the same batch co-clustered strongly by F measure.

On this clonotype itself: Its antigen is unknown.

V is TRBV21-1 and J is TRBJ2-1; TRBD2 is the table's D call and was not checked against the DNA. TRBV21-1 is an annotated pseudogene. This clonotype originated in a girl aged 5 to 17 with multiple sclerosis. The sample comprised blood. CDR3 in DNA: TGTGCCAGCAGCACCCGCGCTAGCGGGAGATCCTACAATGAGCAGTTCTTC. Amino acids: CASSTRASGRSYNEQFF.